The entry below describes one T cell receptor beta chain. Its antigen is unidentified. Compared with germline, one end of the junction differs, possibly owing to a read error. Other nucleotide sequences from this sample produce the same CDR3. The data stem from a study of T cells in localized non-small cell lung cancer. Only in-frame clones appear in the TCRdb table, and some are missing; sequencing was by immunoSEQ multiplex PCR. The sample carries about 92,000 clones, approximately 91% recorded once. Regarding the study as a whole: Because only a single region of the tumor was sequenced, heterogeneity remains possible.

The CDR3 runs 15 residues. Looked up from germline, CDR1 is SGHRS and CDR2 is YFSETQ. J is TRBJ2-6 and V is TRBV5-1; D ambiguous. The TCR comes from a woman aged 35-70 years with stage II squamous cell lung carcinoma. Here the sequenced sample was PBMCs, taken before any cancer treatment. Here the CDR3 DNA reads TGCGCTAGCAGCTTGGGTGGGTCTGGGGCCAACGTCCTGACTTTC. It yields the protein CASSLGGSGANVLTF.